Listed here are 2 T cell receptor beta chains from one sample, sequenced in a study of long-term antiretroviral therapy in people with HIV. Survey-level resolution applied to immunoSEQ assay v3.0. The table came from immunoSEQ multiplex PCR; TCRdb's copy has only in-frame clones and leaves some out. Among tens of thousands of clones listed, 81% were seen once. The starting material was unsorted PBMCs, obtained 0.1 years before starting antiretroviral therapy. The receptor set was obtained from a man in his forties or fifties with HIV.

The V and J genes are TRBV27 and TRBJ2-5, with a tentative D call TRBD1 (6 bases). V dropped 5 bases and J dropped 1 base, with 14 bases sitting between them. Germline V gene sequence: CDR1 MNHEY, CDR2 SMNVEV (reference sequence). CDR3 size: 15 residues. The CDR3 nucleotides are TGTGCCAGCAGTACGTCACGGACAGCCCAAGAGACCCAGTACTTC. Translating gives CASSTSRTAQETQYF.

The chain links TRBV7-9 to TRBJ2-5; no firm D call. Per germline, CDR1 SEHNR and CDR2 FQNEAQ (reference sequence). This CDR3 is 14 amino acids long. The V gene lost 5 bases and the J gene lost 5 bases, with 15 bases spanning the gap. The CDR3 reads CASSPSRNGETQYF. CDR3 nucleotides: TGTGCCAGCAGCCCGAGTAGGAACGGGGAGACCCAGTACTTC.